The T cell receptor beta chain described here comes from a study of blood T cell repertoires in COVID-19. Clones were read by immunoSEQ multiplex PCR, and TCRdb kept only the in-frame ones, dropping some. This table has around 160,000 clones, 70% to 90% appearing once. This clonotype was sampled from a woman between 55 and 75 years old with COVID-19, enrolled during active disease. Sequencing input: peripheral blood.

Here the CDR3 reads CASSEVGAEETQYF. In nucleotides, the CDR3 is TGTGCCAGCAGTGAAGTGGGGGCCGAAGAGACCCAGTACTTC. The V call is TRBV25-1, the J call TRBJ2-5; TRBD1 is a possible D gene (6 bases). From germline, CDR1 is MGHDK and CDR2 SYGVNS. The germline V and J ends were trimmed by 2 bases and 3 bases, with 10 bases remaining between them. The CDR3 consists of 14 residues.